Listed below are T cell receptor beta chains from one sample, sequenced in a study of cytomegalovirus exposure and HLA in healthy donors. Profiling relied on immunoSEQ multiplex PCR, and the TCRdb table lists in-frame clones only, not all of them. This sample has some 80,000 clones, with about 96% found just once. Material for sequencing was PBMCs. The receptors here all came from a woman aged 18-29 years in good health and CMV-seronegative. CDR3s leave out the opening cysteine and the closing phenylalanine or tryptophan.

V: TRBV12-1
CDR3: ASSRFSGGKLF

V: TRBV10-2
CDR3: ASSETWETVADDYEQY

V: TRBV6-4
CDR3: ASRLDGTDTQY

V: TRBV5-8
CDR3: ASSPRQGGETQY

V: TRBV5-1
CDR3: ASSLLVGGQKF

V: TRBV14
CDR3: ASSPGQGRTDTQY

V: TRBV14
CDR3: ASSRAGGIYEQY

V: TRBV6-5
CDR3: ASSYTGRGYEQY

V: TRBV28
CDR3: ASSLFGSSGIQETQY

V: TRBV5-1
CDR3: ASSPSSGRAEDTQY

V: TRBV7-2
CDR3: ASSLMPPGTEAF

V: TRBV27
CDR3: ASSLGDSASEQF

V: TRBV19
CDR3: ASSPGGRVH

V: TRBV9
CDR3: ASSVGGTVSYEQY

V: TRBV10-3
CDR3: AISESKSGNQPQH

V: TRBV19
CDR3: ASSETGNTEAF

V: TRBV21-1
CDR3: ASSKREIIGQGREETQY

V: TRBV5-4
CDR3: ASSSSPYEQY

V: TRBV7-8
CDR3: AGPGQGARTSGNATHSETQY

V: TRBV28
CDR3: ASSIRTGRIGDGYT

V: TRBV28
CDR3: ASSDTGQGLYGYT

V: TRBV18
CDR3: ASSLVAGTGSYEQY

V: TRBV19
CDR3: ASSTSGSLTDTQY

V: TRBV2
CDR3: ARRGREDYNEQF

V: TRBV5-1
CDR3: ASSMDRADYGYT

V: TRBV5-1
CDR3: ASSLGQGVDEQY

V: TRBV5-4
CDR3: ASSGPGQSPASYGYT

V: TRBV27
CDR3: ASLGTSISGANVLT

V: TRBV27
CDR3: ASSLGQGAGNTIY

V: TRBV11-2
CDR3: ASSRPKPTSGRTQTQY

V: TRBV20-1
CDR3: SARADEQF

V: TRBV27
CDR3: ASSLVGGFGNEQF

V: TRBV19
CDR3: ASSTHTHRDTQY

V: TRBV7-9
CDR3: ASTSVKETQY

V: TRBV6-5
CDR3: ASSYPTGGNTEAF

V: TRBV10-2
CDR3: ASSDSKRLIIEETQY

V: TRBV7-9
CDR3: ASSLVASAGQHNEQF

V: TRBV5-5
CDR3: ASSLVATSEALYEQY

V: TRBV19
CDR3: ASLYSGVTTGELF

V: TRBV2
CDR3: ASGRGQGNEKLF

V: TRBV5-1
CDR3: ASSRFSGRGPYNEQF

V: TRBV25-1
CDR3: ASRGLAPPYEQY